The T cell receptor beta chain under discussion was sequenced for a study of blood T cell repertoires in COVID-19. In the study overall: Researchers got acute and convalescent COVID-19 samples from the United States, Italy and Spain. Sources were T cells, B-cell-depleted T cells, or PBMCs; the material itself was cDNA or gDNA.

Authors' data handling: It was from reference gene primer amplification that nucleated cell counts were estimated. Profiling relied on immunoSEQ multiplex PCR, and the TCRdb table lists in-frame clones only, not all of them. Clone size and the V and J calls come from that table; the DNA yielded D and trimming. The sample shows under 200,000 clones, approximately 80% of them seen only once. Losses at the gene ends were 6 bases for V and 3 bases for J; bases not matched to a gene: 3. The CDR3 has 12 amino acids. Germline CDR1 reads SQVTM; CDR2 reads ANQGSEA. The sample taken for sequencing was peripheral blood. The V and J genes are TRBV29-1 and TRBJ2-3; TRBD2 agrees at 7 bases. This TCR derives from a woman at least 80 years old with active or convalescent COVID-19. Here the CDR3 DNA reads TGCAGCGTAGCCGGGGGGACAGATACGCAGTATTTT. It specifies CSVAGGTDTQYF.